This T cell receptor beta chain was obtained from a study of T cell responses to AZD1222 COVID-19 vaccine. Findings of the study overall: The study sampled repertoires only after the peak T cell response. As reported, nearly half of all spike-specific TCRs target variant regions that are unmutated. Two AZD1222 administrations were followed by greater Spike-specific TCR breadth and depth.

Germline V gives CDR1 LNHDA, CDR2 SQIVND (reference sequence). The germline V and J ends were trimmed by 2 bases and 0 bases, with 5 bases remaining between them. The CDR3 is 14 residues long. Concerning this clone itself: The antigen is undetermined.

The method was immunoSEQ multiplex PCR; TCRdb's version includes in-frame clones alone and lacks a portion of them. The table has about 130,000 clones, around 90% seen once; the top ten hold around 5.3%. The genes are TRBV19 and TRBJ1-5; D gene unclear. The sequence derives from an adult who received the AZD1222 COVID-19 vaccine. The material was peripheral blood, obtained 28 days after the second AZD1222 dose. CDR3 in amino acids: CASSIIDSNQPQHF. The CDR3 nucleotides are TGTGCCAGTAGTATAATAGATAGCAATCAGCCCCAGCATTTT.